This entry concerns a single T cell receptor (beta chain). This sample stems from a study of blood T cell repertoires in COVID-19. CDR1 is SGDLS, CDR2 YYNGEE, per germline. This CDR3 has 14 residues. V was clipped by 4 bases and J by 3 bases, with 11 bases between them. TCRdb's table, derived via immunoSEQ multiplex PCR, lists solely in-frame clones and lacks some. The sample includes around 250,000 clones, approximately 85% of them seen just once. This receptor was taken from a woman in her forties or fifties with acute COVID-19. What was sequenced was PBMCs or T cells enriched from blood (not recorded which). The chain links TRBV9 to TRBJ1-5; D not resolved. CDR3 sequence (DNA): TGTGCCAGCAGCTTAGGACTGAACAATCAGCCCCAGCATTTT. Translating gives CASSLGLNNQPQHF.